Included here is one T cell receptor beta chain sequence, with context. The data stem from a study of blood T cell repertoires in COVID-19. Study members were between roughly 18 and 89 years old and lived in 20 to 30 US regions. In assigning cohorts, the study relied on participant-reported clinical history. Measured with immunoSEQ multiplex PCR; TCRdb has only the in-frame clones, and not every one. This sample has about 180,000 clones, with 80% to 90% found just once. This TCR was recovered from a woman between 40 and 55 years old with acute COVID-19. Specimen: PBMCs or T cells enriched from blood (not recorded which).

The chain's CDR3 is CASRDGRTMNTEAFF. The CDR3 DNA reads as TGTGCCAGCAGGGACGGACGGACTATGAACACTGAAGCTTTCTTT. The genes are TRBV27 and TRBJ1-1; D ambiguous. This CDR3 region has 15 residues. CDR1 is MNHEY and CDR2 is SMNVEV in the germline V gene (reference sequence). The ends were cut back, 6 bases at V and 0 bases at J, with 14 bases in the middle.